What follows are 13 T cell receptor beta chains derived from one specimen sequenced in a study of CD4 and CD8 cells across lung adenocarcinoma regions. MiXCR, applied by TCRdb to the PCR reads, yields one record per CDR3 protein. The table includes 23,000 or so distinct CDR3 sequences, about 50% detected once. Source material: CD8+ T cells from the center of a lung tumor. The receptors stem from a male donor with lung adenocarcinoma. The CD4 and CD8 labels of this study may be unreliable.

With respect to this clonotype: Sequence at one end of the junction differs from germline and may be a read error. CDR3 DNA: TGTGCCGGGGGGTACGGGGGCGGGGACCAAGAGACGCAGTACTTT. This codes for CAGGYGGGDQETQYF. The chain couples TRBV10-3 to TRBJ2-3; D is perhaps TRBD1 or TRBD2 (6 bases each). This CDR3 is built from 15 residues. Looked up from germline, CDR1 is ENHRY and CDR2 is SYGVKD.

Turning to this clonotype: The junction differs from germline at one of its ends, possibly a read error. V usage is TRBV6-1 and J usage is TRBJ2-3; 7 nucleotides match TRBD1. Per germline, CDR1 MNHNS and CDR2 SASEGT. The CDR3 totals 14 residues. The CDR3 sequence is CASRGGGDRDTQYF. The CDR3, as DNA: TGTGCGAGCAGAGGGGGCGGTGACCGAGATACGCAGTATTTC.

This clonotype was seen ten or more times. The rearrangement joins TRBV15 to TRBJ2-5, with TRBD2 matching 7 bases. Germline V gene lookup returns CDR1 LNHNV and CDR2 YYDKDF (reference sequence). Trimming at V came to 5 bases and at J to 4 bases, leaving 4 bases not matched to a gene. The CDR3 loop spans 13 amino acids. The chain's CDR3 is CATSGIAGETQYF. Here the CDR3 DNA reads TGTGCCACCAGCGGGATAGCGGGAGAGACCCAGTACTTC.

This chain connects TRBV6-1 to TRBJ2-3; 10 nucleotides agree with TRBD1. There are 15 residues in the CDR3. The trim removed 4 bases at V and 6 bases at J, leaving 7 bases unmatched. The V gene's germline CDR1 is MNHNS and CDR2 SASEGT. In nucleotides, the CDR3 is TGTGCCAGCAGTGCGGGGACAGGGGTTGGGGATACGCAGTATTTT. Protein: CASSAGTGVGDTQYF.

This clonotype came up many times. The rearrangement links TRBV9 to TRBJ1-1, with D unresolved. The CDR3 length is 15 residues. The germline V gene has CDR1 SGDLS and CDR2 YYNGEE. V was pared by 0 bases and J by 1 base, with 10 bases between. The CDR3 DNA reads TGTGCCAGCAGCGTAGGGACCCTCGGGAACACTGAAGCTTTCTTT. Translation gives CASSVGTLGNTEAFF.

V and J are TRBV10-2 and TRBJ2-5, with TRBD1 identical over 7 bases. The J call is uncertain, as TRBJ2-7 better fits the DNA end. CDR1 WSHSY and CDR2 SAAADI come from the germline V gene. This CDR3 contains 12 residues. The CDR3 nucleotides are TGCGCCAGCAGGTGGGACAGTTACGAGCAGTACTTC. It translates to CASRWDSYEQYF.

In its sample, this clonotype was seen many times. V gene TRBV14 combines with J gene TRBJ2-3, with TRBD2 identical over 7 bases. Germline CDR1 and CDR2: SGHDN and FVKESK. CDR3 length: 13 residues. With 0 bases clipped from V and 10 bases from J, the junction kept 4 bases outside the gene matches. The CDR3 DNA follows: TGTGCCAGCAGCCAAGATCAGGGAGGGGCGCAGTATTTT. Its translation: CASSQDQGGAQYF.

The chain employs TRBV6-5 and TRBJ2-1, with D unresolved. The end of the DNA aligns better with TRBJ2-7, so the J call may be wrong. The CDR3 extends over 14 amino acids. In germline, CDR1 is MNHEY, CDR2 SVGAGI. Here the CDR3 reads CASSYVHGPYEQYF. The CDR3 coding sequence is TGTGCCAGCAGCTACGTACACGGGCCCTACGAGCAGTACTTC.

The CDR3 loop reads CAISSGRGNEQYF. The DNA for the CDR3 is TGTGCCATCAGCAGCGGGAGGGGCAATGAGCAGTACTTC. This chain connects TRBV10-3 to TRBJ2-5; 10 bases fit TRBD2. This CDR3 is built from 13 residues. Germline V CDR1 and CDR2: ENHRY, SYGVKD. J lost 11 bases, V lost 6 bases, and 9 bases had no gene match.

This clonotype was seen repeatedly, ten times or more. The chain employs TRBV7-2 and TRBJ2-3, with D possibly TRBD1 on 6 matching bases. Germline V CDR1 and CDR2: SGHTA, FQGNSA. Trimming took off 0 bases at V and 5 bases at J, with 18 bases between the two ends. The CDR3 runs to 17 residues. This CDR3 reads CASSLAKARGKGDTQYF. CDR3 DNA sequence: TGTGCCAGCAGCTTAGCCAAGGCCAGGGGAAAAGGAGATACGCAGTATTTT.

This clonotype was recorded at least ten times. J is TRBJ2-2 and V is TRBV5-1; D unclear. The V gene lost 4 bases and the J gene lost 0 bases, with 10 bases spanning the gap. CDR1 and CDR2 (germline): SGHRS, YFSETQ. The CDR3 spans 15 residues. Here the CDR3 DNA reads TGCGCCAGCAGCGGGGTCCAGACGAACACCGGGGAGCTGTTTTTT. It specifies CASSGVQTNTGELFF.

This clonotype was found many times. CDR3 sequence (DNA): TGTGCCAGCAGTGAACCGACAGGGAACACTGAAGCTTTCTTT. Protein product: CASSEPTGNTEAFF. The rearrangement links TRBV6-1 to TRBJ1-1, with a tentative D call TRBD1 (6 bases). With 2 bases removed from V and 1 base from J, the gap between germline ends came to 8 bases. Looked up from germline, CDR1 is MNHNS and CDR2 is SASEGT. This CDR3 region has 14 residues.

This clonotype was observed many times. A much more abundant neighbour one base away suggests this may be a read error. The V and J genes are TRBV28 and TRBJ2-1; no clear D gene. V was pared by 3 bases and J by 13 bases, with 13 bases between. CDR3 length equals 12 residues. The germline V gene has CDR1 MDHEN and CDR2 SYDVKM. Here the CDR3 reads CASSFLRNDQFF. CDR3 bases: TGTGCCAGCAGTTTCCTAAGGAACGATCAGTTCTTC. Using reference TRBV28 and TRBJ2-1 for the parts outside the CDR3, the full variable domain is DVKVTQSSRYLVKRTGEKVFLECVQDMDHENMFWYRQDPGLGLRLIYFSYDVKMKEKGDIPEGYSVSREKKERFSLILESASTNQTSMYLCASSFLRNDQFFGPGTRLTVL.